The 24 T cell receptor beta chains given below trace back to one sample, sequenced in a study of graft-versus-host responses after intestinal transplantation. The repertoire was sequenced with immunoSEQ multiplex PCR; TCRdb's copy has only in-frame clones and lacks some. This sample yields about 83,000 clones, of which roughly 91% are seen a single time; approximately 0.34% belongs to the top ten. Antigens of these TCRs are unknown. The source was unstimulated CD4+ T cells sorted from spleen or lymph node cells, collected before intestinal transplant. The receptors here all came from a human donor who received an intestinal transplant.

Only a few counts were recorded for this clone. V gene TRBV6-1 combines with J gene TRBJ2-7; D unclear. Deletions cut 5 bases from V and 0 bases from J, with 11 bases between. In germline, CDR1 is MNHNS, CDR2 SASEGT. The CDR3 contains 14 residues. CDR3 bases: TGTGCCAGCAGTCGGCGACGGGTCTCCTACGAGCAGTACTTC. Residues: CASSRRRVSYEQYF.

The chain uses TRBV9 and TRBJ2-3; TRBD2 matches at 10 bases. Germline CDR1 and CDR2: SGDLS and YYNGEE. The CDR3 is 16 amino acids. V lost 3 bases to trimming and J lost 5 bases; unmatched junction nucleotides: 9. In nucleotides, the CDR3 is TGTGCCAGCAGCGCCTCGGGACTAGCGAGAGTAGATACGCAGTATTTT. Translation gives CASSASGLARVDTQYF.

This clone was observed a handful of times. In DNA, the CDR3 is TGTGCCAGCAGCAAAGACTGTTGGGCAGGGGCACGGAATGGCTACACCTTC. This gives the protein CASSKDCWAGARNGYTF. The V gene is TRBV21-1, the J gene TRBJ1-2; the table assigns TRBD1, which was not confirmed against the DNA. TRBV21-1 counts as a pseudogene. This CDR3 is 17 amino acids long.

This rearrangement joins TRBV27 to TRBJ2-7; D is undetermined. The V gene's germline CDR1 is MNHEY and CDR2 SMNVEV (reference sequence). V lost 6 bases to trimming and J lost 5 bases, with 17 bases between them. The CDR3 spans 14 residues. In DNA, the CDR3 is TGTGCCAGCAGCCGGGTAGGTCCCCGGAACGAGCAGTACTTC. Its translation: CASSRVGPRNEQYF.

This chain joins TRBV5-1 and TRBJ1-3; D may be TRBD1 (6 bases). Per the germline V gene, CDR1 is SGHRS and CDR2 is YFSETQ. The CDR3 has 15 residues. Trimming removed 0 bases from V and 1 base from J, with 8 bases in between. CDR3: CASSLAGTSGNTIYF. CDR3 sequence (DNA): TGCGCCAGCAGCTTGGCAGGGACATCTGGAAACACCATATATTTT.

This chain joins TRBV19 and TRBJ2-7; D might be TRBD2 (5 bases). Germline V lookup: CDR1 LNHDA, CDR2 SQIVND (reference sequence). The CDR3 length is 13 residues. V was pared by 4 bases and J by 3 bases, with 10 bases between. The CDR3 region has the DNA TGTGCCAGTAGTACCGGACTGAACTACGAGCAGTACTTC. Encoded protein: CASSTGLNYEQYF.

This chain links TRBV6-5 with TRBJ2-5, with 9 bases aligning to TRBD2. After removal of 2 bases from V and 3 bases from J, the junction contained 7 bases not matched to a gene. CDR1 MNHEY and CDR2 SVGAGI come from the germline V gene. The CDR3 extends over 16 amino acids. The CDR3 loop is CASSYAGAGGEETQYF. For the CDR3, the DNA is TGTGCCAGCAGTTACGCAGGAGCGGGGGGAGAAGAGACCCAGTACTTC.

The gene calls are TRBV2 and TRBJ2-1, with 13 bases aligning to TRBD2. The CDR3 runs 16 residues. Germline-derived CDR1 and CDR2 are SNHLY and FYNNEI. V was clipped by 6 bases and J by 6 bases; unmatched bases: 8. The CDR3 region is CASSPLAGGPGNEQFF. The CDR3 coding sequence is TGTGCCAGCAGCCCACTAGCGGGGGGGCCGGGCAATGAGCAGTTCTTC.

The chain links TRBV6-1 to TRBJ2-3, with TRBD2 identical over 12 bases. Germline V lookup: CDR1 MNHNS, CDR2 SASEGT. The CDR3 has 18 residues. V gave up 4 bases and J gave up 2 bases; unmatched junction bases: 10. The CDR3 DNA follows: TGTGCCAGCAGTGTCAAATCGACTAGCGGGGGTACCACAGATACGCAGTATTTT. Protein: CASSVKSTSGGTTDTQYF.

The chain carries TRBV5-1 and TRBJ2-1; D possibly corresponds to TRBD1 (7 bases). Between the trimmed V and J ends, which lost 0 bases and 10 bases, there was a span of 11 bases. Germline V gives CDR1 SGHRS, CDR2 YFSETQ. The CDR3 is 13 residues long. The CDR3 nucleotides read TGCGCCAGCAGCTTGGTCTCAGGGGGGGAGCAGTTCTTC. It codes for CASSLVSGGEQFF.

The gene calls are TRBV28 and TRBJ2-7, with TRBD1 identical over 9 bases. The CDR3 loop spans 17 amino acids. V trimming: 6 bases; J trimming: 0 bases; junction bases outside the gene matches: 12. The germline V gene encodes CDR1 MDHEN and CDR2 SYDVKM. Here the CDR3 reads CASRLRDRESRSYEQYF. In DNA form, the CDR3 reads TGTGCCAGCAGACTCCGGGACAGGGAGTCCCGCTCCTACGAGCAGTACTTC.

This chain uses TRBV28 with TRBJ2-1; TRBD2 agrees at 7 bases. After removal of 3 bases from V and 5 bases from J, the junction contained 7 bases not matched to a gene. The CDR3 loop spans 15 amino acids. Germline V gene sequence: CDR1 MDHEN, CDR2 SYDVKM. CDR3 residues: CASSLGGSPDNEQFF. The CDR3 region has the DNA TGTGCCAGCAGTTTGGGCGGGAGTCCGGACAATGAGCAGTTCTTC.

The V and J genes are TRBV6-6 and TRBJ2-2; TRBD2 agrees at 7 bases. Losses at the gene ends were 5 bases for V and 4 bases for J; bases not matched to a gene: 10. Per the germline V gene, CDR1 is MNHNY and CDR2 is SVGAGI (reference sequence). The CDR3 length is 16 residues. DNA of the CDR3: TGTGCCAGCAGTCCCCGGGGAGGGGCCTCCACCGGGGAGCTGTTTTTT. Protein sequence: CASSPRGGASTGELFF.

The chain links TRBV5-4 to TRBJ2-3, with 11 bases matching TRBD2. After removal of 4 bases from V and 2 bases from J, the junction contained 6 bases not matched to a gene. CDR1 SGHNT and CDR2 YYREEE come from the germline V gene (reference sequence). The CDR3 extends over 16 amino acids. Written as DNA, the CDR3 is TGTGCCAGCAGCCCCGGGACTAGCGGTAACACAGATACGCAGTATTTT. Its translation is CASSPGTSGNTDTQYF.

The rearrangement links TRBV2 to TRBJ2-3, with TRBD2 matching 14 bases. Germline V gene data show CDR1 as SNHLY and CDR2 as FYNNEI. J gave up 3 bases and V 5 bases, and 4 bases lay outside the gene matches. CDR3 length: 16 amino acids. CDR3 bases: TGTGCCAGCAGTAGACTAGCGGGGGGGCGAACAGATACGCAGTATTTT. It yields the protein CASSRLAGGRTDTQYF.

This chain joins TRBV21-1 and TRBJ1-1; TRBD1 is the table's D call, not checked against the DNA. TRBV21-1 is a pseudogene. The CDR3 is 12 residues long. The CDR3 is CASSTGQSEAFF. As DNA, the CDR3 is TGTGCCAGCAGTACTGGACAGTCTGAAGCTTTCTTT.

The gene calls are TRBV19 and TRBJ2-7, with TRBD1 as a possible D gene (6 bases). CDR3 size: 15 residues. Germline lookup yields CDR1 LNHDA and CDR2 SQIVND (reference sequence). The V gene lost 5 bases and the J gene lost 3 bases, with 17 bases spanning the gap. The CDR3: CASSVTGTTNYEQYF. The CDR3 DNA is TGTGCCAGTAGTGTCACCGGGACAACAAACTACGAGCAGTACTTC.

The chain employs TRBV5-1 and TRBJ2-2; D not resolved. The CDR3 runs to 15 residues. V shed 0 bases and J shed 0 bases, with 6 bases lying between them. The germline gives CDR1 SGHRS, CDR2 YFSETQ. CDR3 DNA sequence: TGCGCCAGCAGCTTGGACACAGCGAACACCGGGGAGCTGTTTTTT. Translation: CASSLDTANTGELFF.

This chain uses TRBV29-1 with TRBJ1-4; D call uncertain. Trimming shortened V by 5 bases and J by 3 bases, and 13 bases separated the two germline ends. Per the germline V gene, CDR1 is SQVTM and CDR2 is ANQGSEA. This CDR3 is built from 14 residues. The CDR3 reads CSVRIIGANEKLFF. CDR3 bases: TGCAGCGTTCGTATTATCGGGGCTAATGAAAAACTGTTTTTT. The whole variable domain, filled in from reference TRBV29-1 and TRBJ1-4, reads SAVISQKPSRDICQRGTSLTIQCQVDSQVTMMFWYRQQPGQSLTLIATANQGSEATYESGFVIDKFPISRPNLTFSTLTVSNMSPEDSSIYLCSVRIIGANEKLFFGSGTQLSVL.

This clone was detected only a few times. The chain links TRBV19 to TRBJ1-2; possibly TRBD1 for D (6 bases). The CDR3 has 14 residues. The germline V gene encodes CDR1 LNHDA and CDR2 SQIVND (reference sequence). The V gene lost 4 bases and the J gene lost 5 bases, with 14 bases spanning the gap. This CDR3 reads CASSRGQDGYGYTF. The DNA for the CDR3 is TGTGCCAGTAGTAGGGGACAAGACGGGTATGGCTACACCTTC.

Only one count was recorded for this clone. This chain links TRBV2 with TRBJ2-1; TRBD1 might be the D (6 bases). The V end lost 6 bases, the J end lost 8 bases, and 17 bases lay between the germline ends. Germline V gene sequence: CDR1 SNHLY, CDR2 FYNNEI. This CDR3 is 14 amino acids long. CDR3 bases: TGTGCCAGCAGCGCCCCCACAGGGAGTGATGAGCAGTTCTTC. Translation gives CASSAPTGSDEQFF.

The J gene is TRBJ2-3, the V gene TRBV13; D remains ambiguous. Trimming took 7 bases from V and 3 from J, leaving 14 bases between them. The CDR3 totals 14 residues. The V gene's germline CDR1 is PRHDT and CDR2 FYEKMQ (reference sequence). The DNA for the CDR3 is TGTGCCAGCACTGCAGAGGCGGAAACAGATACGCAGTATTTT. Translation gives CASTAEAETDTQYF.

This chain connects TRBV28 to TRBJ1-2; D remains unclear. V was trimmed by 3 bases and J by 6 bases, leaving 11 bases between them. The CDR3 is 13 residues long. The germline gives CDR1 MDHEN, CDR2 SYDVKM. This CDR3 is CASSLGGQDGYTF. The CDR3 DNA sequence: TGTGCCAGCAGTTTGGGAGGGCAGGATGGCTACACCTTC.

In its sample, this clone was seen a few times. The V gene is TRBV19, the J gene TRBJ2-5; 13 nucleotides line up with TRBD2. CDR1 is LNHDA, CDR2 SQIVND, per germline (reference sequence). V was clipped by 3 bases and J by 7 bases; unmatched bases: 5. The CDR3 is made up of 15 amino acids. CDR3 coding DNA: TGTGCCAGTAGTATTACTAGCGGGAGGGCGGCGACCCAGTACTTC. This gives the protein CASSITSGRAATQYF.